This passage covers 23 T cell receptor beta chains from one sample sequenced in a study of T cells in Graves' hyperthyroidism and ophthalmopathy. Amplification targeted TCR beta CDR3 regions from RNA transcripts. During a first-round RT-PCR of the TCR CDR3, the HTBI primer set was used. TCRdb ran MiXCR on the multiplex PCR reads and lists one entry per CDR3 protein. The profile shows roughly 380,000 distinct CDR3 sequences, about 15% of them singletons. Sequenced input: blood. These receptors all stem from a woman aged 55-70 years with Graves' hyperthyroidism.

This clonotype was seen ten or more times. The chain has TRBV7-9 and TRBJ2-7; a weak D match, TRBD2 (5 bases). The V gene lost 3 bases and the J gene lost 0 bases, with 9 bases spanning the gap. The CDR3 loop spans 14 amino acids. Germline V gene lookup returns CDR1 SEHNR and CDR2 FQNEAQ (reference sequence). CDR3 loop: CASSFSASSYEQYF. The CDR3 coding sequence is TGTGCCAGCAGCTTTAGCGCAAGCTCCTACGAGCAGTACTTC.

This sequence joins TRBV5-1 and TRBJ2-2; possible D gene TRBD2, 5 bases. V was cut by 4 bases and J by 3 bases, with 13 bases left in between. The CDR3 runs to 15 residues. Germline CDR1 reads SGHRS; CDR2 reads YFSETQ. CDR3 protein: CASSPIGIDTGELFF. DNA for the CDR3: TGCGCCAGCAGCCCGATCGGGATTGACACCGGGGAGCTGTTTTTT. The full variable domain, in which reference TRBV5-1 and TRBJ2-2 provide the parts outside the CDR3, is KAGVTQTPRYLIKTRGQQVTLSCSPISGHRSVSWYQQTPGQGLQFLFEYFSETQRNKGNFPGRFSGRQFSNSRSEMNVSTLELGDSALYLCASSPIGIDTGELFFGEGSRLTVL.

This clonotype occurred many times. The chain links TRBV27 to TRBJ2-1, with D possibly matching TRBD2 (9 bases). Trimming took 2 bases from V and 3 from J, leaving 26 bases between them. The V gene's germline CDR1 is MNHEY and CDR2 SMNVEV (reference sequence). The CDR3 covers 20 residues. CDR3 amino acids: CASSLMGRGLRAGGYNEQFF. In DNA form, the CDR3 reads TGTGCCAGCAGTTTAATGGGCAGGGGGCTTCGAGCGGGAGGCTACAATGAGCAGTTCTTC.

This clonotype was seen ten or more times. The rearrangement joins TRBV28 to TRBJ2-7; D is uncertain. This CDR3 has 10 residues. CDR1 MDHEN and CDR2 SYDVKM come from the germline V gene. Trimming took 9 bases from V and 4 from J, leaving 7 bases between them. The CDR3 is CASGVYEQYF. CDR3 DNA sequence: TGTGCCAGTGGGGTGTACGAGCAGTACTTC.

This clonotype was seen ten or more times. CDR3 sequence: CASSSVGSYNSPLHF. In DNA, the CDR3 is TGCGCCAGCAGCAGCGTTGGGTCCTATAATTCACCCCTCCACTTT. J is TRBJ1-6 and V is TRBV5-1; D remains ambiguous. The CDR3 has 15 amino acids. CDR1 is SGHRS and CDR2 is YFSETQ in the germline V gene. Trimming stripped 4 bases from V and 1 base from J, with 9 bases between.

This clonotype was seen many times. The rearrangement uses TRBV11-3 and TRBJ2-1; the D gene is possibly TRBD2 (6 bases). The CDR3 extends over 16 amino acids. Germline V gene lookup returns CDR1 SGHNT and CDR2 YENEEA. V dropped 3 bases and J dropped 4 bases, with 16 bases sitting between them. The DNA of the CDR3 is TGTGCCAGCAGCTTGCAGGGAGGTTACCAATACAATGAGCAGTTCTTC. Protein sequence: CASSLQGGYQYNEQFF.

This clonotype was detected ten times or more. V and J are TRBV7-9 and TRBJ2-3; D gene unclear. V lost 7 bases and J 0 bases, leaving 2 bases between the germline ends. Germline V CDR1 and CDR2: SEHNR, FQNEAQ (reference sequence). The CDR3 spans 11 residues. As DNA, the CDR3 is TGTGCCAGCACCAGCACAGATACGCAGTATTTT. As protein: CASTSTDTQYF.

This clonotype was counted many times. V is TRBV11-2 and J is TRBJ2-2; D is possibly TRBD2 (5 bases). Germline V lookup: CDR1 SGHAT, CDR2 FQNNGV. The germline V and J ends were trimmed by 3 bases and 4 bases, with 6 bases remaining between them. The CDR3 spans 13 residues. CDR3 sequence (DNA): TGTGCCAGCAGCTTCCGGGGCACCGGGGAGCTGTTTTTT. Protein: CASSFRGTGELFF.

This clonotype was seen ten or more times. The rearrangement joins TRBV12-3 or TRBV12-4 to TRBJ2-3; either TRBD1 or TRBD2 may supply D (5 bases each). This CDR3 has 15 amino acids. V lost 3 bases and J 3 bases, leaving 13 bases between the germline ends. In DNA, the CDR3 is TGTGCCAGCAGTTTTAGCAGGGACGGGACAGATACGCAGTATTTT. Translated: CASSFSRDGTDTQYF.

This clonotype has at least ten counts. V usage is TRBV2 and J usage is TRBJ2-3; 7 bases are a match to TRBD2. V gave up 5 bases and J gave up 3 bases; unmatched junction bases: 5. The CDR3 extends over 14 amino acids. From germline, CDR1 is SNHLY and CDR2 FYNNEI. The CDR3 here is CASSRSAGTDTQYF. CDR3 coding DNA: TGTGCCAGCAGTCGATCAGCGGGAACAGATACGCAGTATTTT.

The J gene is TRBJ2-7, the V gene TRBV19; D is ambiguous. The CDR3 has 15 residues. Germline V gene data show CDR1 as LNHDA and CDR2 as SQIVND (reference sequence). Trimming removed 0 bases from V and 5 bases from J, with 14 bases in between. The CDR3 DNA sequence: TGTGCCAGTAGTATAGATCTCGAAGGGAACGACGAGCAGTACTTC. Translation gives CASSIDLEGNDEQYF. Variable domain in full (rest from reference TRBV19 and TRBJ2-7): DGGITQSPKYLFRKEGQNVTLSCEQNLNHDAMYWYRQDPGQGLRLIYYSQIVNDFQKGDIAEGYSVSREKKESFPLTVTSAQKNPTAFYLCASSIDLEGNDEQYFGPGTRLTVT.

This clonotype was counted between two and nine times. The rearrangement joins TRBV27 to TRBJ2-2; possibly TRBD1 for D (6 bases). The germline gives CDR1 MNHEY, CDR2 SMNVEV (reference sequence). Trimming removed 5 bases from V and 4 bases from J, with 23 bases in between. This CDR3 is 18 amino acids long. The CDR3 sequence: CASSPLGSDRRRTGELFF. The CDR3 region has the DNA TGTGCCAGCAGTCCCTTAGGTTCAGACAGGAGGCGCACCGGGGAGCTGTTTTTT.

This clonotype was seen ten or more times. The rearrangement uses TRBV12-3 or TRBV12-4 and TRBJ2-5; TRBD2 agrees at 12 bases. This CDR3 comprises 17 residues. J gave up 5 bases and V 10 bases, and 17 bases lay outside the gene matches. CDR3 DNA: TGTGCCACCAAAAGGAAACTAGCGGGAGGAAGGGTGGAGACCCAGTACTTC. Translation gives CATKRKLAGGRVETQYF.

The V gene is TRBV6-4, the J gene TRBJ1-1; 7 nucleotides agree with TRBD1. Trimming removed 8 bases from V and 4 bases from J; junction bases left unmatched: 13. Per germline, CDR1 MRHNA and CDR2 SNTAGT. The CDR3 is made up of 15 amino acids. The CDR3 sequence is CASSEGQGGLTEAFF. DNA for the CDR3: TGTGCCAGCTCAGAGGGCCAGGGGGGACTCACTGAAGCTTTCTTT.

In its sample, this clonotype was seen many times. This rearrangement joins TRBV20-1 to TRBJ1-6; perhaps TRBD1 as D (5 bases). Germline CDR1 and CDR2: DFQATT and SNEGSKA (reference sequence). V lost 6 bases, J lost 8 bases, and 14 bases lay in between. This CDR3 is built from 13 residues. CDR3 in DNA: TGCAGTGCAGCACAGGCCGGGCATTCACCCCTCCACTTT. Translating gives CSAAQAGHSPLHF.

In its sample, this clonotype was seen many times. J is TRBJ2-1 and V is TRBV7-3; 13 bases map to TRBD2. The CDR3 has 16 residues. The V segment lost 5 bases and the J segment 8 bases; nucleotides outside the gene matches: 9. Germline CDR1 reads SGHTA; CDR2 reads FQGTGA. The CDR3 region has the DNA TGTGCCAGCAGCCCGCAACTAGCGGGAGGGTGGGATGAGCAGTTCTTC. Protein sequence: CASSPQLAGGWDEQFF.

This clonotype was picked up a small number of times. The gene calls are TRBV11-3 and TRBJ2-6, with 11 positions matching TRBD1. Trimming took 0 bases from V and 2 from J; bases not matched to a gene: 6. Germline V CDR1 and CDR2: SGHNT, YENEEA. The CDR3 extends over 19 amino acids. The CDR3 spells CASSLEGWTGGPGANVLTF. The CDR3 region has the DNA TGTGCCAGCAGCTTAGAGGGCTGGACAGGGGGCCCTGGGGCCAACGTCCTGACTTTC. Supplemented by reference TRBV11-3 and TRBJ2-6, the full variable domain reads EAGVVQSPRYKIIEKKQPVAFWCNPISGHNTLYWYLQNLGQGPELLIRYENEEAVDDSQLPKDRFSAERLKGVDSTLKIQPAELGDSAVYLCASSLEGWTGGPGANVLTFGAGSRLTVL.

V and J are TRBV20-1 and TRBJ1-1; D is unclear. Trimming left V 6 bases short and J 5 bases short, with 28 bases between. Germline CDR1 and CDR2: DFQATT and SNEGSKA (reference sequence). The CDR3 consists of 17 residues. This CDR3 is CSAGKGGYALSDTEAFF. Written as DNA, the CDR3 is TGCAGTGCGGGCAAGGGAGGGTACGCATTATCGGATACTGAAGCTTTCTTT.

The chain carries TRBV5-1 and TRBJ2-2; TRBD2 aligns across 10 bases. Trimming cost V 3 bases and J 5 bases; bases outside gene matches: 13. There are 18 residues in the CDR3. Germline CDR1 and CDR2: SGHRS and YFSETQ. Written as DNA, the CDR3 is TGCGCCAGCAGCTGGCCCGGGACTAGCGAGAGAGGTACCGGGGAGCTGTTTTTT. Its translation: CASSWPGTSERGTGELFF.

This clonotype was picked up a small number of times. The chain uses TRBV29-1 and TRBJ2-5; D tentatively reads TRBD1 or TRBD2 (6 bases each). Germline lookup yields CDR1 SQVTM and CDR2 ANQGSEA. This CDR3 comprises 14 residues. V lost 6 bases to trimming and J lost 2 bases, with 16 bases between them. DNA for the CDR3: TGCAGCGTCGACCCCAGGGGACTTCAAGAGACCCAGTACTTC. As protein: CSVDPRGLQETQYF. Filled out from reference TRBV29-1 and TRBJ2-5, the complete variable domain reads SAVISQKPSRDICQRGTSLTIQCQVDSQVTMMFWYRQQPGQSLTLIATANQGSEATYESGFVIDKFPISRPNLTFSTLTVSNMSPEDSSIYLCSVDPRGLQETQYFGPGTRLLVL.

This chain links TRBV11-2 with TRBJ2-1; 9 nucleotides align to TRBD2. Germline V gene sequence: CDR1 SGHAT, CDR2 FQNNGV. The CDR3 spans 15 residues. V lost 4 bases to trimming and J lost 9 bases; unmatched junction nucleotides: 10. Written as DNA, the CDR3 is TGTGCCAGCAGCTCACAGCGGGAGGATTGGGGTGAGCAGTTCTTC. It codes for CASSSQREDWGEQFF.

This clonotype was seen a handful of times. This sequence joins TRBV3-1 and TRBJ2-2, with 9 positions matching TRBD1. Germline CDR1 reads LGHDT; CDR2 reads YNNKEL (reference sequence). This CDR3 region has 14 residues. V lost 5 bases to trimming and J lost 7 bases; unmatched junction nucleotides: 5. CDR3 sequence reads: CASSATGGGGELFF. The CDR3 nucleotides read TGTGCCAGCAGCGCAACAGGGGGCGGCGGGGAGCTGTTTTTT.

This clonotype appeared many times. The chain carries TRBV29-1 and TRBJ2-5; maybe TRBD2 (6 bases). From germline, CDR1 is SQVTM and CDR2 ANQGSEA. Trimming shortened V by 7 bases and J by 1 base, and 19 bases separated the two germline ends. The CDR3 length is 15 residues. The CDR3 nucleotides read TGCAGCGGGGGGGTCGGTGTTGGCTTCCAAGAGACCCAGTACTTC. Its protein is CSGGVGVGFQETQYF.